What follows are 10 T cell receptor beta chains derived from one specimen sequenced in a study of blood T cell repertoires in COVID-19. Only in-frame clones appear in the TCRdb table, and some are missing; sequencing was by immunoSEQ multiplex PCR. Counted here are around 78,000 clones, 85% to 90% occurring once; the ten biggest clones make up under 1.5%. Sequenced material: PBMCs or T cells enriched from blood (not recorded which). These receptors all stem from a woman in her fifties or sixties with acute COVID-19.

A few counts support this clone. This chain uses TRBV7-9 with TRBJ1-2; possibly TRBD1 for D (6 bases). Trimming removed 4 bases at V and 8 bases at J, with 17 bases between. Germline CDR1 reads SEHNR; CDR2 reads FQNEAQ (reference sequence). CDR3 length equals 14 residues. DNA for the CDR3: TGTGCCAGCAGCTCGACCCGGGACATAAGAGGCTACACCTTC. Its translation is CASSSTRDIRGYTF.

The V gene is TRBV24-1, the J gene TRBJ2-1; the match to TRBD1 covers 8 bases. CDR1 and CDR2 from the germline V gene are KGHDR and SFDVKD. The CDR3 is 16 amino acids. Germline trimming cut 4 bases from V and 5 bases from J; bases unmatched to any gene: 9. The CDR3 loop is CATSDRGQGRDNEQFF. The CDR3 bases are TGTGCCACCAGTGACCGTGGACAGGGTCGGGACAATGAGCAGTTCTTC.

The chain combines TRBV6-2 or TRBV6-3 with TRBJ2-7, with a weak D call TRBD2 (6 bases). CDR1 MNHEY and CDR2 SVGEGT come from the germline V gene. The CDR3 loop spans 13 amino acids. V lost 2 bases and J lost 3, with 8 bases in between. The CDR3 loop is CASSYSGFYEQYF. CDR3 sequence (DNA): TGTGCCAGCAGTTACAGCGGGTTCTACGAGCAGTACTTC.

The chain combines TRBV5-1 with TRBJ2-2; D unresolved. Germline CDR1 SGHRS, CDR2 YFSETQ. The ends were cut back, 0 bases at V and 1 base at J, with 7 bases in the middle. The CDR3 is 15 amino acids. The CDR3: CASSLGFGNTGELFF. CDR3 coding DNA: TGCGCCAGCAGCTTGGGGTTCGGGAACACCGGGGAGCTGTTTTTT. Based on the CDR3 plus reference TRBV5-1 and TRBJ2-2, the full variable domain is KAGVTQTPRYLIKTRGQQVTLSCSPISGHRSVSWYQQTPGQGLQFLFEYFSETQRNKGNFPGRFSGRQFSNSRSEMNVSTLELGDSALYLCASSLGFGNTGELFFGEGSRLTVL.

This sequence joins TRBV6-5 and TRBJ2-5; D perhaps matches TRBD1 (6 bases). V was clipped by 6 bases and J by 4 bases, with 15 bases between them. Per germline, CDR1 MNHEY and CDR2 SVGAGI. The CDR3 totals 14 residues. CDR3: CASRQQGRGETQYF. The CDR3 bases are TGTGCCAGCAGGCAACAGGGTAGGGGAGAGACCCAGTACTTC.

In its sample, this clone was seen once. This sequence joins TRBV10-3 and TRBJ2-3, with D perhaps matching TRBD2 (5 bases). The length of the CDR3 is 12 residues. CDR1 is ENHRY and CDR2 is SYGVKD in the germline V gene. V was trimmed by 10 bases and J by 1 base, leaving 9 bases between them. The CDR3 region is CATSEGTDTQYF. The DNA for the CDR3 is TGTGCCACTTCGGAGGGCACAGATACGCAGTATTTT.

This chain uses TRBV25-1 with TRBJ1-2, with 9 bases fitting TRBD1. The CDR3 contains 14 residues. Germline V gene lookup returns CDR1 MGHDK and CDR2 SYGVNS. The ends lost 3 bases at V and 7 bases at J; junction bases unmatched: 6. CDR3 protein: CASSDGQGRAGYTF. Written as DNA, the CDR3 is TGTGCCAGCAGTGACGGACAGGGGCGCGCTGGCTACACCTTC.

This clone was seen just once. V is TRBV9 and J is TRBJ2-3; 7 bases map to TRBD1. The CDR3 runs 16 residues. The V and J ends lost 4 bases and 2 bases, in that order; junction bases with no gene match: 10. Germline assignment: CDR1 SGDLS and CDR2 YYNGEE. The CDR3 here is CASSTWDRQFTDTQYF. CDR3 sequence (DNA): TGTGCCAGCAGCACCTGGGACAGACAATTCACAGATACGCAGTATTTT.

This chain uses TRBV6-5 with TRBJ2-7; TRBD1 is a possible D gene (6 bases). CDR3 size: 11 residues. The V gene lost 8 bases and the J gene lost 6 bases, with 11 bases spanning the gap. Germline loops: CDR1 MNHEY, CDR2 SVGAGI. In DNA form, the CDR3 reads TGTGCCAGCCGGGACATCTCCGAGCAGTACTTC. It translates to CASRDISEQYF.

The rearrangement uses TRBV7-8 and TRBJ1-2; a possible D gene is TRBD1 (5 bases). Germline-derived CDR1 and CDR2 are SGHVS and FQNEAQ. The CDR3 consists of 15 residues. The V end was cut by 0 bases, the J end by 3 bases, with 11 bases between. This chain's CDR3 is CASSLAGQGHYGYTF. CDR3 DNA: TGTGCCAGCAGCTTAGCGGGGCAGGGTCACTATGGCTACACCTTC.